This T cell receptor (beta chain) comes out of a study of blood T cell repertoires in COVID-19 (dated by TCRdb to about 2020). With regard to the full study: Collaborator samples came from the United States, Italy and Spain and covered acute and convalescent phases of COVID-19. HLA class I and class II types, where available, came from metadata supplied by the sample provider rather than from assay-based typing. Deeply sampled blood TCRbeta repertoires from subjects exposed to, actively infected with, or recovered from COVID-19 were included in the dataset. The prospective study material was composed of cDNA or gDNA derived from T cells, B-cell-depleted T cells, or PBMCs. The repertoires were released in a freely available public database meant as a resource for research on the immune response to SARS-CoV-2. The sample metadata nearly always contained a de-identified subject ID, COVID-19 status, age in years and sex. The samples were drawn from the first 160 participants of the ongoing ImmuneRACE study and from over a thousand subjects provided by 6 global collaborators. The investigation overall reported the following: Clinical and demographic metadata were provided uncurated, with the amount varying by source and participant.

Per the germline V gene (reference sequence), SGHKS is the CDR1 and YYEKEE is the CDR2. Cut back by 4 bases and 10 bases, the V and J ends lie 18 bases apart. The CDR3 starts with the cysteine, ends with the phenylalanine, and has 15 residues. Only the CDR3 part of the read is kept: 45 bases, read in frame from the first base. Of note for this clone: Its antigen remains undetermined. No much larger clone is present one base from it, and per-base qualities are unavailable.

In Seattle, one collaborating source enrolled patients while the infection was active and tracked those patients longitudinally over the course of disease. Each collaborating institution followed its own protocols to collect whole blood in K2EDTA tubes. For TCRbeta analysis, collaborators shipped samples in one of three forms: frozen whole blood, isolated PBMCs, or DNA extracted from either of those sample types. The immunoSEQ Assay, a bias-controlled multiplex PCR, was used to amplify TCRbeta CDR3 regions from genomic DNA. As for the authors' bioinformatics: Nucleated cell counts per sample were estimated from amplification of reference gene primers within the assay. Sequence reads were collapsed and filtered to measure the absolute abundance of every unique TCRbeta CDR3 rearrangement. Productive Simpson clonality was computed per sample as the square root of Simpson's diversity index over productive rearrangements. What TCRdb holds here is the immuneACCESS table cut down to in-frame rearrangements. Part of the clones is not present; checked against another copy, under half of the missing clones reflect an unresolved V gene, and the others are unexplained. Clone size and V and J calls were adopted from that table, with D and trimming inferred from the DNA. The sample table lists under 200,000 clones, roughly 86% of them with a count of one. The ten largest clones capture less than 3% of the sample.

The sequence was collected from a woman at least 80 years old with COVID-19, enrolled during active disease. The chain is assembled from TRBV5-5 and TRBJ1-6, and possibly TRBD1, on 6 matching bases. Sequencing input: peripheral blood. DNA sequence: TGTGCCAGCAGCCCCCTACAGGGTGTAAGATCACCCCTCCACTTT. Protein translation: CASSPLQGVRSPLHF.